One sample yielded the 14 T cell receptor beta chains listed below, sequenced in a study of CD8 T cells in ankylosing spondylitis. TCRdb ran MiXCR on the 5' RACE reads and lists one entry per CDR3 protein. The repertoire holds about 39,000 distinct CDR3 sequences, with under 13% as singletons. Input material: blood, either unsorted or a sorted T cell fraction (not recorded which). The receptors originated from a male donor with ankylosing spondylitis or in good health (not recorded which).

This clonotype was detected ten times or more. The rearrangement uses TRBV7-9 and TRBJ1-1; D is unresolved. CDR3 length equals 15 residues. The V end lost 5 bases, the J end lost 0 bases, and 13 bases lay between the germline ends. Germline V gives CDR1 SEHNR, CDR2 FQNEAQ (reference sequence). The DNA of the CDR3 is TGTGCCAGCAGCCTTATAACAGTAATGAACACTGAAGCTTTCTTT. Residues: CASSLITVMNTEAFF.

This clonotype was found many times. The chain uses TRBV4-1 and TRBJ2-7; either TRBD1 or TRBD2 may supply D (5 bases each). Deletions cut 4 bases from V and 2 bases from J, with 15 bases between. The germline gives CDR1 MGHRA, CDR2 YSYEKL. This CDR3 comprises 15 residues. The chain's CDR3 is CASSRGAAFPYEQYF. The CDR3 region has the DNA TGCGCCAGCAGCCGAGGGGCGGCTTTCCCCTACGAGCAGTACTTC.

This clonotype was seen ten or more times. The chain uses TRBV11-2 and TRBJ1-1; D not resolved. V lost 1 base and J lost 0, with 9 bases in between. Per germline, CDR1 SGHAT and CDR2 FQNNGV. There are 15 residues in the CDR3. CDR3 bases: TGTGCCAGCAGCTTAGTAGGCGCGTTGAACACTGAAGCTTTCTTT. This translates into CASSLVGALNTEAFF.

Remarks on this clonotype: This may be a read error: a much more frequent sequence differs by one nucleotide. The rearrangement uses TRBV7-9 and TRBJ1-2, with a weak D call TRBD1 (6 bases). Trimming pared 5 bases from V and 7 bases from J, leaving 14 bases between. The V gene's germline CDR1 is SEHNR and CDR2 FQNEAQ (reference sequence). The CDR3 is 13 amino acids. The CDR3 loop reads CASSPGQPFGYTF. The CDR3, as DNA: TGTGCCAGCAGCCCCGGACAGCCGTTTGGCTACACCTTC.

This clonotype was detected a few times. This chain joins TRBV6-5 and TRBJ2-3; 11 bases are shared with TRBD2. This CDR3 region has 17 residues. Germline trimming cut 2 bases from V and 4 bases from J; bases unmatched to any gene: 8. Germline V lookup: CDR1 MNHEY, CDR2 SVGAGI. The CDR3 spells CASSYATSGRSADTQYF. The CDR3 region has the DNA TGTGCCAGCAGTTACGCTACTAGCGGGAGAAGTGCAGATACGCAGTATTTT.

The table lists this clonotype with many counts. The chain links TRBV11-2 to TRBJ1-4; 9 nucleotides match TRBD1. The CDR3 sequence is 15 residues long. Germline CDR1 and CDR2: SGHAT and FQNNGV. J lost 8 bases, V lost 0 bases, and 4 bases had no gene match. Here the CDR3 DNA reads TGTGCCAGCAGCTTAGAAGGGACAGGGATGGAAAAACTGTTTTTT. Its protein is CASSLEGTGMEKLFF. The entire variable domain, with the rest obtained from reference TRBV11-2 and TRBJ1-4, is as follows: EAGVAQSPRYKIIEKRQSVAFWCNPISGHATLYWYQQILGQGPKLLIQFQNNGVVDDSQLPKDRFSAERLKGVDSTLKIQPAKLEDSAVYLCASSLEGTGMEKLFFGSGTQLSVL.

This clonotype was recorded a few times. The DNA for the CDR3 is TGTGCCAGCAGCCCAGCCAGCGGCTACCAAGAGACCCAGTACTTC. Its translation is CASSPASGYQETQYF. This chain links TRBV4-2 with TRBJ2-5; tentative D call: TRBD2 (5 bases). The ends were cut back, 4 bases at V and 0 bases at J, with 12 bases in the middle. The CDR3 runs to 15 residues. The germline V gene has CDR1 LGHNA and CDR2 YNFKEQ.

In its sample, this clonotype was seen many times. The genes are TRBV12-3 or TRBV12-4 and TRBJ2-1; 7 bases match TRBD2. The CDR3 is made up of 14 amino acids. After removal of 3 bases from V and 4 bases from J, the junction contained 3 bases not matched to a gene. CDR3 in amino acids: CASSFWREYNEQFF. The CDR3 DNA is TGTGCCAGCAGTTTTTGGCGGGAGTACAATGAGCAGTTCTTC.

This clonotype was recorded at least ten times. The chain carries TRBV12-3 or TRBV12-4 and TRBJ2-7; the D gene is possibly TRBD1 (5 bases). V was clipped by 3 bases and J by 2 bases, with 17 bases between them. CDR3 size: 16 residues. This chain's CDR3 is CASSFSNRPFAYEQYF. The CDR3 DNA is TGTGCCAGCAGTTTCTCTAACAGGCCCTTTGCCTACGAGCAGTACTTC.

This clonotype has ten or more counts. The CDR3 here is CASSQGGETWDEQFF. CDR3 nucleotide sequence: TGCGCCAGCAGCCAAGGGGGGGAAACCTGGGATGAGCAGTTCTTC. The chain joins TRBV4-3 to TRBJ2-1, with a weak D call TRBD2 (6 bases). This CDR3 spans 15 amino acids. From germline, CDR1 is LGHNA and CDR2 YSLEER. Trimming removed 1 base from V and 8 bases from J, with 15 bases in between.

Many counts were recorded for this clonotype. The rearrangement joins TRBV6-1 to TRBJ2-7; D remains ambiguous. There are 15 residues in the CDR3. The germline CDR1 and CDR2 sequences are MNHNS and SASEGT. V was shortened by 6 bases and J by 3 bases, with 18 bases between the two germline ends. CDR3 DNA: TGTGCCAGCAGGACCCCCGCTAGGAATCGCTACGAGCAGTACTTC. Protein sequence: CASRTPARNRYEQYF.

The genes are TRBV18 and TRBJ1-5, with 8 positions matching TRBD1. The CDR3 sequence is 16 residues long. Germline CDR1 is KGHSH and CDR2 is LQKENI. V dropped 2 bases and J dropped 5; count of bases not matched to a gene: 8. The CDR3 reads CASSPRQGQRDQPQHF. The CDR3 nucleotides read TGTGCCAGCTCACCAAGACAGGGGCAGCGAGATCAGCCCCAGCATTTT.

This clonotype was observed at least ten times. The rearrangement links TRBV10-3 to TRBJ2-7, with TRBD2 matching over 9 bases. CDR3 length equals 15 residues. Germline V gives CDR1 ENHRY, CDR2 SYGVKD. V was pared by 8 bases and J by 3 bases, with 11 bases of the junction left unmatched. In DNA, the CDR3 is TGTGCCATCTCCGAGGGACTAGCTTCTATCTACGAGCAGTACTTC. This gives the protein CAISEGLASIYEQYF.

This clonotype was counted many times. The CDR3 protein is CATNSGADTGELFF. The CDR3 nucleotides are TGTGCCACTAATAGCGGGGCAGACACCGGGGAGCTGTTTTTT. This chain links TRBV15 with TRBJ2-2, with TRBD2 identical over 8 bases. This CDR3 has 14 amino acids. CDR1 and CDR2 (germline): LNHNV, YYDKDF (reference sequence). V shed 9 bases, J shed 3 bases, and the junction held 6 bases outside the gene matches.